The 7 T cell receptor beta chains in this list originate from one sample, sequenced in a study of blood T cell repertoires in COVID-19. Data came from immunoSEQ multiplex PCR; TCRdb stores just in-frame clones and leaves some out. Among approximately 83,000 clones, around 90% were seen once, and the ten largest hold 6% to 8.5%. Sequenced: peripheral blood. Every receptor here comes from a man in his 70s with acute or convalescent COVID-19.

V usage is TRBV19 and J usage is TRBJ2-1, with 11 bases lining up with TRBD2. J lost 6 bases, V lost 4 bases, and 11 bases had no gene match. CDR1 is LNHDA, CDR2 SQIVND, per germline (reference sequence). The CDR3 is 17 residues long. The CDR3 bases are TGTGCCAGTAGTACTAGCGGGGGGCTTCTTATATCCAATGAGCAGTTCTTC. Its protein product is CASSTSGGLLISNEQFF.

V gene TRBV5-6 combines with J gene TRBJ1-1, with 7 positions matching TRBD1. CDR1 SGHDT and CDR2 YYEEEE come from the germline V gene. The trim removed 2 bases at V and 1 base at J, leaving 5 bases unmatched. CDR3 length equals 15 residues. CDR3 nucleotide sequence: TGTGCCAGCAGCTTTCGGGGACAGACGAACACTGAAGCTTTCTTT. Protein sequence: CASSFRGQTNTEAFF. The entire variable domain, with the rest obtained from reference TRBV5-6 and TRBJ1-1, is as follows: DAGVTQSPTHLIKTRGQQVTLRCSPKSGHDTVSWYQQALGQGPQFIFQYYEEEERQRGNFPDRFSGHQFPNYSSELNVNALLLGDSALYLCASSFRGQTNTEAFFGQGTRLTVV.

The gene calls are TRBV19 and TRBJ1-6; 9 bases agree with TRBD1. This CDR3 region has 15 residues. Losses at the gene ends were 4 bases for V and 10 bases for J; bases not matched to a gene: 8. Germline V gene lookup returns CDR1 LNHDA and CDR2 SQIVND (reference sequence). The CDR3 region is CASSTGQGISSPLHF. CDR3 nucleotides: TGTGCCAGTAGTACAGGACAGGGGATAAGCTCACCCCTCCACTTT.

The rearrangement uses TRBV7-2 and TRBJ1-5; D not certain. CDR1 SGHTA and CDR2 FQGNSA come from the germline V gene. Trimming shortened V by 1 base and J by 4 bases, and 8 bases separated the two germline ends. This CDR3 comprises 14 residues. Here the CDR3 DNA reads TGTGCCAGCAGCTTAGATGGTCTAAATCAGCCCCAGCATTTT. Protein product: CASSLDGLNQPQHF.

V and J are TRBV7-2 and TRBJ2-1; 13 bases are a match to TRBD2. The CDR3 has 16 amino acids. J was trimmed by 10 bases and V by 5 bases; bases with no gene match: 11. Germline CDR1 reads SGHTA; CDR2 reads FQGNSA. This CDR3 reads CASSTRTSGGPGEQFF. The CDR3 coding sequence is TGTGCCAGCAGCACCCGGACTAGCGGGGGCCCGGGGGAGCAGTTCTTC. Drawing the rest from reference TRBV7-2 and TRBJ2-1, the complete variable domain is GAGVSQSPSNKVTEKGKDVELRCDPISGHTALYWYRQSLGQGLEFLIYFQGNSAPDKSGLPSDRFSAERTGGSVSTLTIQRTQQEDSAVYLCASSTRTSGGPGEQFFGPGTRLTVL.

The chain recombines TRBV6-2 or TRBV6-3 with TRBJ2-1, with 7 bases that match TRBD2. Germline V lookup: CDR1 MNHEY, CDR2 SVGEGT. Trimming at V came to 7 bases and at J to 3 bases, leaving 21 bases not matched to a gene. The CDR3 is 19 amino acids. The CDR3 region is CASTPGPAGAPAGYNEQFF. The DNA for the CDR3 is TGTGCCAGCACCCCCGGGCCCGCGGGAGCTCCAGCTGGCTACAATGAGCAGTTCTTC.

The genes are TRBV19 and TRBJ1-5; TRBD1 might be the D (6 bases). Trimming stripped 6 bases from V and 0 bases from J, with 15 bases between. CDR3 length equals 16 residues. The germline V gene encodes CDR1 LNHDA and CDR2 SQIVND (reference sequence). Here the CDR3 DNA reads TGTGCCAGTAGCACCCGGACAGCTTATAGCAATCAGCCCCAGCATTTT. It translates to CASSTRTAYSNQPQHF.